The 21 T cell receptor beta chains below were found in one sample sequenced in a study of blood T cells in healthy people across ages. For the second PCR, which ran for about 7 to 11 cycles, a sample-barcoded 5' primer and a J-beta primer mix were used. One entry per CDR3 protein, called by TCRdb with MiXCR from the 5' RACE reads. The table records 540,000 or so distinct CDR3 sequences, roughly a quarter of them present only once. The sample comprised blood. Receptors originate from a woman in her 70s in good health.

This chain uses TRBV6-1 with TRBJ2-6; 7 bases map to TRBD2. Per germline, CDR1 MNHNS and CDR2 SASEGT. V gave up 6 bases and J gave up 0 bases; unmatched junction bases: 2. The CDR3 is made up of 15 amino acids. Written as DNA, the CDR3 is TGTGCCAGCAGCGGCGGGGGCTCTGGGGCCAACGTCCTGACTTTC. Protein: CASSGGGSGANVLTF.

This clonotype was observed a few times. The CDR3 DNA follows: TGTGCCAGCAGCCCGGGACAGGGGATCCGGCAGCCCCAGCATTTT. Its translation: CASSPGQGIRQPQHF. The V call is TRBV7-2, the J call TRBJ1-5, with TRBD1 matching over 10 bases. The CDR3 length is 15 residues. Looked up from germline, CDR1 is SGHTA and CDR2 is FQGNSA. After removal of 5 bases from V and 7 bases from J, the junction contained 8 bases not matched to a gene.

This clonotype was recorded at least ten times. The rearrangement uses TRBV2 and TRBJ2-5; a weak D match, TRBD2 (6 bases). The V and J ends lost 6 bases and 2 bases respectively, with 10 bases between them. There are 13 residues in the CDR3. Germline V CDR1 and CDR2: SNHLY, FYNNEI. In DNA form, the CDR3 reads TGTGCCAGCAGCCGGGACTTTCAAGAGACCCAGTACTTC. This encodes CASSRDFQETQYF.

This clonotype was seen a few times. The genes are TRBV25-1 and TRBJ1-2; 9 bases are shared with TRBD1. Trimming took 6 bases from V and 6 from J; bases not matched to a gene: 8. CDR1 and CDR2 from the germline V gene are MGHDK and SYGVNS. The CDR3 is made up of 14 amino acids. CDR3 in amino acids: CASRDDTGGNGYTF. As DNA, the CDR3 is TGTGCCAGCAGGGACGACACAGGGGGCAATGGCTACACCTTC.

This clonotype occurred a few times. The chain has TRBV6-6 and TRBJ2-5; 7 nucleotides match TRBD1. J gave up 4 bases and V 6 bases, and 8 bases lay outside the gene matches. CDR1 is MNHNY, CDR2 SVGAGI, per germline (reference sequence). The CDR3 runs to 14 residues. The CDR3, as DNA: TGTGCCAGCAGAGCCCCCGGGACAGTAGAGACCCAGTACTTC. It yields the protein CASRAPGTVETQYF.

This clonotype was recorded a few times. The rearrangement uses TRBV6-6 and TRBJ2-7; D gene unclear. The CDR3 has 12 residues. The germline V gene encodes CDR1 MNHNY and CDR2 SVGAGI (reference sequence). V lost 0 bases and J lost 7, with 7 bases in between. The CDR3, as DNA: TGTGCCAGCAGTTACTCCTTGGGGGAGCAGTACTTC. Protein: CASSYSLGEQYF.

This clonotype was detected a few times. The DNA of the CDR3 is TGCAGCACAAGTGGGGCGGGGTGGGGTGAGCAGTTCTTC. Protein product: CSTSGAGWGEQFF. The chain is built from TRBV29-1 and TRBJ2-5; perhaps TRBD2 as D (6 bases). Near its end, the DNA agrees better with TRBJ2-1, so the J call may be wrong. Germline V lookup: CDR1 SQVTM, CDR2 ANQGSEA. The CDR3 covers 13 residues.

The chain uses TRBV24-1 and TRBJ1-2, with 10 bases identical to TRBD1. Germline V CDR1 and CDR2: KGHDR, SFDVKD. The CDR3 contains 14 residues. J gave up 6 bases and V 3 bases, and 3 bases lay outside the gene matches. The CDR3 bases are TGTGCCACCAGTGATCTGGGACAGGGGAATGGCTACACCTTC. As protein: CATSDLGQGNGYTF.

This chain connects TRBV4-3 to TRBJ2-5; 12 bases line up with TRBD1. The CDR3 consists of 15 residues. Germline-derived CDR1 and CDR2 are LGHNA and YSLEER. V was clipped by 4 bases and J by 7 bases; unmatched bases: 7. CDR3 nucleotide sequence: TGCGCCAGCAGCCGGGACAGGGGGCAAGGAGGGACCCAGTACTTC. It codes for CASSRDRGQGGTQYF.

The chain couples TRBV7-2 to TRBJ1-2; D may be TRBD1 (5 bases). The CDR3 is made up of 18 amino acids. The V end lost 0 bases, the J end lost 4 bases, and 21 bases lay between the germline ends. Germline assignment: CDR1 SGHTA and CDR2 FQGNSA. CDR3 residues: CASSLAAGAGLGTYGYTF. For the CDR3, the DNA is TGTGCCAGCAGCTTAGCCGCTGGAGCAGGGCTAGGAACCTATGGCTACACCTTC.

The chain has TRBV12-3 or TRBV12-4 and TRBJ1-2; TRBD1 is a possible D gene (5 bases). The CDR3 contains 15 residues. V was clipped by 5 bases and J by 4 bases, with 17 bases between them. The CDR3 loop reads CASSTGTGSGYGYTF. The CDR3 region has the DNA TGTGCCAGCAGTACCGGGACGGGATCGGGCTATGGCTACACCTTC.

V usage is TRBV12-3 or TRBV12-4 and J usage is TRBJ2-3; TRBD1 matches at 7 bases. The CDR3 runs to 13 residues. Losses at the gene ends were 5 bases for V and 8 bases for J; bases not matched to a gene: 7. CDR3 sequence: CASSTDRAGTQYF. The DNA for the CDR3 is TGTGCCAGCAGTACCGACAGGGCAGGTACGCAGTATTTT.

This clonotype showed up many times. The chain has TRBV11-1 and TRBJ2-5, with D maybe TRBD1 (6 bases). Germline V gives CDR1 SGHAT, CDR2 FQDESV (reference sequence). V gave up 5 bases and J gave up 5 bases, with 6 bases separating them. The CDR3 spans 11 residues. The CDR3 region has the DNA TGTGCCAGCAGCAGGGGGGAGACCCAGTACTTC. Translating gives CASSRGETQYF.

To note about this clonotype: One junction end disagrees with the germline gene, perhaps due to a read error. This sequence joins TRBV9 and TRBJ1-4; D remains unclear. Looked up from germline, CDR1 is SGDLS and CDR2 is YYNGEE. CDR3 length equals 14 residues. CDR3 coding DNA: TGCGCCAGCACCCCTGACGGACCTAATGAAAAACTGTTTTTT. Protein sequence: CASTPDGPNEKLFF.

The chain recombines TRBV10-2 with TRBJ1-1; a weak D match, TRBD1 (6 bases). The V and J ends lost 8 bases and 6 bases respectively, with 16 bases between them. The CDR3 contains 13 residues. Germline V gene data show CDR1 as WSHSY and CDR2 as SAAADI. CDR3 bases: TGCGCCAGCTCCGGGACAAAGCTTTCTGAAGCTTTCTTT. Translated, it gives CASSGTKLSEAFF.

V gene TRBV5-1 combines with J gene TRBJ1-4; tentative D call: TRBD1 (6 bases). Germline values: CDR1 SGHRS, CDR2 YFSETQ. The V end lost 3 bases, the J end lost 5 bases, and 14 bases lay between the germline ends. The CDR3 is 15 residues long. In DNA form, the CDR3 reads TGCGCCAGCAGCTACCGACAGGCCCCAAATGAAAAACTGTTTTTT. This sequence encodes CASSYRQAPNEKLFF.

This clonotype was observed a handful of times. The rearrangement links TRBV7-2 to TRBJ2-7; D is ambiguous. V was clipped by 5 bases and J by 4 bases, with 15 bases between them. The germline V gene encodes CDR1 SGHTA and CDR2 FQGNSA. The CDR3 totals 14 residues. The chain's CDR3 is CASSQRSGRYEQYF. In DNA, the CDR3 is TGTGCCAGCAGCCAACGATCCGGTCGGTACGAGCAGTACTTC.

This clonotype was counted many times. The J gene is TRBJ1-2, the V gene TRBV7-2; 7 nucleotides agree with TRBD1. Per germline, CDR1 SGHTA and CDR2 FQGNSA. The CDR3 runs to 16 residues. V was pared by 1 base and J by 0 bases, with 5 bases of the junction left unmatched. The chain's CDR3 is CASSLVSTGTNYGYTF. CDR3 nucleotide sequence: TGTGCCAGCAGCTTAGTTTCGACAGGGACTAACTATGGCTACACCTTC.

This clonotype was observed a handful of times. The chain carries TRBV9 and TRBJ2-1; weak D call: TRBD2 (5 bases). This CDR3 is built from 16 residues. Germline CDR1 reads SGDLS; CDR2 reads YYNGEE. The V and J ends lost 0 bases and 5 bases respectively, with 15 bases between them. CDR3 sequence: CASSVGPSPWDNEQFF. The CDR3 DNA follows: TGTGCCAGCAGCGTAGGCCCTAGCCCCTGGGACAATGAGCAGTTCTTC.

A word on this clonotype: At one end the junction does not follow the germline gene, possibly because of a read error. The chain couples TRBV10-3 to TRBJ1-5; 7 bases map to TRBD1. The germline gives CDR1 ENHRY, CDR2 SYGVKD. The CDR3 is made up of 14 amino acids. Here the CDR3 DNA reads TGTGCCATCAGTGAGCAGGGGGGGCCACGGGCCCAGCACTTT. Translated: CAISEQGGPRAQHF.

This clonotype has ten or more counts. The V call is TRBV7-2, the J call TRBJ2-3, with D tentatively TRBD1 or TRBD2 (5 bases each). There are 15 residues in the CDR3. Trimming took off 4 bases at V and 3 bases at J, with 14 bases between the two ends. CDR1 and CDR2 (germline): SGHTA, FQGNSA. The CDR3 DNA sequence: TGTGCCAGCAGCTGGGGGACGGTGAGGACAGATACGCAGTATTTT. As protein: CASSWGTVRTDTQYF.